Listed below are T cell receptor beta chains from one sample, sequenced in a study of beta chain features in type 1 diabetes. Method: immunoSEQ multiplex PCR; TCRdb's copy keeps in-frame clones and lacks some. The sample consists of about 240,000 clones, 25% to 30% of them appearing once. The sample was central memory CD4+ T cells from blood. The source is a man aged 30 to 45 in good health. CDR3s include the opening cysteine and the closing phenylalanine or tryptophan. Fields, in order: V gene, CDR3 protein.

V: TRBV7-6
CDR3: CASSPLEPGGFSPYEQYF

V: TRBV19
CDR3: CASSIYGNEQFF

V: TRBV7-9
CDR3: CASSPSKGDIQYF

V: TRBV28
CDR3: CGIAKSSYEQYF

V: TRBV18
CDR3: CASSPEIADTQYF

V: TRBV30
CDR3: CAWIRHTDTQYF

V: TRBV30
CDR3: CAWRSSGRRYEQYF

V: TRBV6-5
CDR3: CASSEGQGRQTQYF

V: TRBV5-1
CDR3: CASSFGTSTGELFF

V: TRBV6-5
CDR3: CASRTSGPGPQHF

V: TRBV7-2
CDR3: CASSPLAGGQRDTQYF

V: TRBV18
CDR3: CASSPSTMTLNTEAFF

V: TRBV5-1
CDR3: CASSLQNEQFF

V: TRBV6-5
CDR3: CASRLQGPGEAFF

V: TRBV11-2
CDR3: CASSLDVGRLGNEQFF

V: TRBV6-6
CDR3: CASSSPGTPYEQYF

V: TRBV11-2
CDR3: CASSYTGTGSNEQFF

V: TRBV25-1
CDR3: CASSEWAGSTDTQYF

V: TRBV7-9
CDR3: CASSLVQGPNTEAFF

V: TRBV5-6
CDR3: CASSLNGELFF

V: TRBV6-1
CDR3: CASSPINTITEAFF

V: TRBV15
CDR3: CATSRGIGTGANNEQFF

V: TRBV2
CDR3: CASSERGGAGNQPQHF

V: TRBV7-2
CDR3: CASSLGTSREQYF

V: TRBV29-1
CDR3: CSVEGGQGADTQYF

V: TRBV10-3
CDR3: CATTGMANTGELFF

V: TRBV12-5
CDR3: CASGTTDRGNSYEQYF

V: TRBV7-2
CDR3: CASSPNRLLADEQFF

V: TRBV18
CDR3: CASSPRENTEAFF

V: TRBV29-1
CDR3: CSVVRTGGYNEQFF

V: TRBV7-2
CDR3: CASSLGTGGGEKLFF

V: TRBV10-2
CDR3: CASSGGETQYF

V: TRBV29-1
CDR3: CSAWSADTQYF

V: TRBV6-5
CDR3: CASSYLWGNEQFF

V: TRBV28
CDR3: CASSFPGQAYNEQFF

V: TRBV7-9
CDR3: CASSLTSEQFF

V: TRBV7-2
CDR3: CASSFGTYPRGEQYF

V: TRBV10-2
CDR3: CASRREYQETQYF

V: TRBV30
CDR3: CAWSLPGYSEAFF

V: TRBV19
CDR3: CASSIEQRNTDTQYF

V: TRBV4-3
CDR3: CASSHVDRANEQFF

V: TRBV11-2
CDR3: CASSLRGETQYF